The clone carrying this TCR beta chain was counted at least ten times. The antigen is not known. The entry originates in a study of shared clonotypes between healthy human individuals. Only in-frame clones appear in the TCRdb table, and some are missing; sequencing was by immunoSEQ multiplex PCR. The sample includes over a million clones, roughly 74% seen only once; the top ten take 0.5% to 0.65%. Findings and caveats of the study: Sharing of clonotypes among donors was expected to vary with sequencing depth.

The germline V gene has CDR1 MNHNY and CDR2 SVGAGI (reference sequence). The CDR3 has 16 amino acids. Germline trimming cut 5 bases from V and 7 bases from J; bases unmatched to any gene: 14. This TCR derives from a man aged 18 to 29 in good health. Some clones in this sample may be carry-over from other donors' samples. This chain connects TRBV6-6 to TRBJ1-2, with 9 bases fitting TRBD1. Sample: memory CD4+ T cells from PBMCs. Regarding subset: CD45RA-negative fraction. The CDR3 DNA follows: TGTGCCAGCAGTCGACCCGAACAGGGGGCGGTGGGTGGCTACACCTTC. It is translated as CASSRPEQGAVGGYTF.